This T cell receptor beta chain was obtained from a study of OX40 agonist ivuxolimab in advanced cancers. Study results and caveats: Antigen targets of the expanded peripheral T cells went undetermined.

This clone was observed once. As yet, its antigen is unknown. This CDR3 region has 15 residues. Germline V gene data show CDR1 as LNHDA and CDR2 as SQIVND (reference sequence). The ends lost 4 bases at V and 5 bases at J; junction bases unmatched: 7. Assay used: immunoSEQ multiplex PCR; TCRdb lists only in-frame clones, some missing. Of roughly 75,000 clones in the sample, 85% to 95% were seen once. The chain links TRBV19 to TRBJ2-3, with 9 bases lining up with TRBD1. This sample comprised CD4+ or CD8+ T cells sorted from blood, obtained in a trial of the OX40 agonist ivuxolimab. The clonotype was recovered from an adult with an advanced solid tumor such as melanoma, head and neck, liver or kidney cancer. CDR3 coding DNA: TGTGCCAGTAGTAGCCGGGACAGGGTGGTAGATACGCAGTATTTT. Amino acids: CASSSRDRVVDTQYF.